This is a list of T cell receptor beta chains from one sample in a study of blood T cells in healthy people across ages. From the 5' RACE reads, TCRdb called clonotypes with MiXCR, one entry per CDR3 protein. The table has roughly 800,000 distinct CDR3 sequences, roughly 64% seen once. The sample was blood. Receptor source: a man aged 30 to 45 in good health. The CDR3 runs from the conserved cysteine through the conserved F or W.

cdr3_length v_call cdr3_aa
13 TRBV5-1 CASSPGDTDTQYF
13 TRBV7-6 CACSVGFREDYTF
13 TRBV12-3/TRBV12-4 CASRGPSSYEQYF
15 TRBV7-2 CASSSSWGSTDTQYF
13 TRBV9 CASSVGAAGEQFF
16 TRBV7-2 CASSPSIGTDEETQYF
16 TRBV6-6 CASSYSRGQGFGEQFF
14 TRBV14 CASSQASGSSEQFF
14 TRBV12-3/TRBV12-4 CASSNGRRNTEAFF
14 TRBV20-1 CSARGERSADTQYF
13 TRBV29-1 CSVAGQNAYEQYF
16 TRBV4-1 CASSQVPSGSTYEQYF
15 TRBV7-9 CASSRHTSGGDEQFF
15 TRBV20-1 CSARRGVTGANVLTF
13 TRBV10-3 CAINGEANYGYTF
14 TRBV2 CASKDGTGEEKLFF
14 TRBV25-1 CASAGTGRDQPQHF
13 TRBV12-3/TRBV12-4 CASALTGLAEAFF
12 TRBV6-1 CATEGVSYEQYF
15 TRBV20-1 CSALQGGQYQETQYF
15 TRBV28 CASILVLGGGNEQYF
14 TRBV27 CASSLLGLANEQFF
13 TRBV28 CASKPGGVYEQYF
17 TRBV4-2 CASSQETTGTGGNGYTF
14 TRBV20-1 CSAFGQTYNSPLHF
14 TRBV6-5 CASSLRRWGGEQYF
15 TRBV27 CASSVDSGSWDEQFF
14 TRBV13 CASSGRRNTDTQYF